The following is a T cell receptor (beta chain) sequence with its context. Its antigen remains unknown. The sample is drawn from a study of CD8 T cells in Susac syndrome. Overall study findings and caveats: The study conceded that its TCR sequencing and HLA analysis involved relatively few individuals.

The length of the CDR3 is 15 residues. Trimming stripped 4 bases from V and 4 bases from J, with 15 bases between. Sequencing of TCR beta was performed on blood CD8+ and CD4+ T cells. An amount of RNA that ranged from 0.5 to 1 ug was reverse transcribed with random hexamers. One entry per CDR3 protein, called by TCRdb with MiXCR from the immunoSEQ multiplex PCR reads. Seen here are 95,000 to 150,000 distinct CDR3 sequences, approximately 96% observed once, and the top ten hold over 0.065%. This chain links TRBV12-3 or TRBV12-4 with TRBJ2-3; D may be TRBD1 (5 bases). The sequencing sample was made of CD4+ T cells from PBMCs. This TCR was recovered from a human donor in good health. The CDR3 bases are TGTGCCAGCAGTTCTTACAGGCATGAAGCAGATACGCAGTATTTT. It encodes CASSSYRHEADTQYF.